The present entry profiles one T cell receptor beta chain with its context. 60 Vbeta and 13 Jbeta primers were used in PCR. Some clones are missing from TCRdb's copy, which holds only in-frame ones; the method was immunoSEQ multiplex PCR. The table lists around 160,000 clones, 68% of them singletons. This entry is derived from a study of cytomegalovirus exposure and HLA in healthy donors. V shed 4 bases and J 6 bases; nucleotides not matched to a gene: 9. Germline V gene sequence: CDR1 SGHRS, CDR2 YFSETQ. The CDR3 covers 15 residues. The rearrangement joins TRBV5-1 to TRBJ2-1; 8 bases align to TRBD1. The receptor was isolated from a man aged 45-60 years in good health and CMV-seronegative. The sample comprised PBMCs. The CDR3 DNA sequence: TGCGCCAGCAGCGCTAACAGGGGGATCGTCAATGAGCAGTTCTTC. It specifies CASSANRGIVNEQFF.